Here is one TCR beta chain with its context. Its antigen remains unknown. The V end lost 6 bases, the J end lost 2 bases, and 11 bases lay between the germline ends. Germline CDR1 is SNHLY and CDR2 is FYNNEI. CDR3 length equals 14 residues. Time point: baseline, week 1 (first vaccination visit). This sample's treatment: pre-vaccination baseline after standard-of-care therapy. Using immunoSEQ multiplex PCR, the repertoire was profiled, and TCRdb retains in-frame clones only, with some absent. This sample has about 16,000 clones, with over 95% found just once. The sample originates from a study of a mutant IDH1 vaccine in newly diagnosed glioma. The study's findings and limits: Of all patients, about 94% showed vaccine-induced immune responses.

The source is a woman aged 18-29 years with glioma. Some clones in this sample may be carry-over from other donors' samples. This specimen was peripheral blood mononuclear cells (PBMCs), taken from a glioma patient treated with radiotherapy, temozolomide or both. This chain links TRBV2 with TRBJ2-1; D unresolved. The CDR3 loop reads CASRLSGPYNEQFF. CDR3 bases: TGTGCCAGCAGATTGTCGGGCCCCTACAATGAGCAGTTCTTC.